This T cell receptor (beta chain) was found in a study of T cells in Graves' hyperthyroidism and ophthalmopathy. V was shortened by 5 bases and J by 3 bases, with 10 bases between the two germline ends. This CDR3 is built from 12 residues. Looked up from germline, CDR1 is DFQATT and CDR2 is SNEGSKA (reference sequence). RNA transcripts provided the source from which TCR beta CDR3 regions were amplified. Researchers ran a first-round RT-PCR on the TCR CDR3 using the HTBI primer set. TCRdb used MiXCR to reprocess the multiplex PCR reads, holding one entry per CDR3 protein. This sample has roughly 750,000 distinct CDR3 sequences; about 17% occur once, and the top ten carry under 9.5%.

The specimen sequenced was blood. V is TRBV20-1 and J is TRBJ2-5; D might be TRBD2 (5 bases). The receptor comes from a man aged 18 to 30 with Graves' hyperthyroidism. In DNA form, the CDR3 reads TGCAGTGCTCCGGGAAGAAAAGAGACCCAGTACTTC. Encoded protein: CSAPGRKETQYF.